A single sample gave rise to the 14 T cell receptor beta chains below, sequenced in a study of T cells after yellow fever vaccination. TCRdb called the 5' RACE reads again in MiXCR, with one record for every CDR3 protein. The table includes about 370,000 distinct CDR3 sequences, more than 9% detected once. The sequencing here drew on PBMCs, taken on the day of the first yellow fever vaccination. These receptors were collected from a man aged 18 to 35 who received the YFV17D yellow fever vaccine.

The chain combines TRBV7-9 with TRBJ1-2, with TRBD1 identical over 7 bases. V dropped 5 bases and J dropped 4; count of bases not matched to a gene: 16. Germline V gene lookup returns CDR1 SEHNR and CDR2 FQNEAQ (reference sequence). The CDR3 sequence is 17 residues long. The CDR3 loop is CASSALRQGTFLYGYTF. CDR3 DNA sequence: TGTGCCAGCAGCGCCCTCCGACAGGGAACCTTCCTCTATGGCTACACCTTC.

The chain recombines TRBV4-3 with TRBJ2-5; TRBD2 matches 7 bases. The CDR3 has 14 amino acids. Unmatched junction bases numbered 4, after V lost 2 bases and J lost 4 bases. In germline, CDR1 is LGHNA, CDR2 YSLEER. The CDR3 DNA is TGCGCCAGCAGCCAAAGACAGCGGGGAGAGACCCAGTACTTC. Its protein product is CASSQRQRGETQYF.

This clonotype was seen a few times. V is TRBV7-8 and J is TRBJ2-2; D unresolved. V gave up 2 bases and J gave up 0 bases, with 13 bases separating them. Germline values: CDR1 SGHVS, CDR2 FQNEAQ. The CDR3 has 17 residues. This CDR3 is CASSLFIWNPNTGELFF. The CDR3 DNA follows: TGTGCCAGCAGCTTATTTATTTGGAACCCGAACACCGGGGAGCTGTTTTTT.

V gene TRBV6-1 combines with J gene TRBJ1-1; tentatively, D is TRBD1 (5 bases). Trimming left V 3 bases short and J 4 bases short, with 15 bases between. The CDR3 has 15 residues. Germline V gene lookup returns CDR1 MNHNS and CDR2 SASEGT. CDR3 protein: CASSERGQGLTEAFF. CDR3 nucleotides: TGTGCCAGCAGTGAGCGGGGCCAGGGACTCACTGAAGCTTTCTTT.

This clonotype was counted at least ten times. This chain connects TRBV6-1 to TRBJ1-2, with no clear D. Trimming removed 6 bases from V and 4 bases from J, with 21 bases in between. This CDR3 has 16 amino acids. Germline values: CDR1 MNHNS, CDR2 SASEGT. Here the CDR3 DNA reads TGTGCCAGCAGGGGCCCTTCCGCTAGCTTGCTCTATGGCTACACCTTC. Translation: CASRGPSASLLYGYTF.

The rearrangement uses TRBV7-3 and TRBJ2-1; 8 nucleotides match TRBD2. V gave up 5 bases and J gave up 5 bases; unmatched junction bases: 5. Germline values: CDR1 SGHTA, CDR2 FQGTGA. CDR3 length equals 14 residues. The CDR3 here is CASSVSGVNNEQFF. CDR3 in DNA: TGTGCCAGCAGCGTTAGCGGGGTTAACAATGAGCAGTTCTTC.

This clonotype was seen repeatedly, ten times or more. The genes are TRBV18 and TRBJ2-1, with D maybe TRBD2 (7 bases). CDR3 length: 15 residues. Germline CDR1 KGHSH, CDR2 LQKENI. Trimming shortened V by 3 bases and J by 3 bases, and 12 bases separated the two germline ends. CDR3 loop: CASSPGGANYNEQFF. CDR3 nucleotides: TGTGCCAGCTCACCTGGGGGGGCAAACTACAATGAGCAGTTCTTC.

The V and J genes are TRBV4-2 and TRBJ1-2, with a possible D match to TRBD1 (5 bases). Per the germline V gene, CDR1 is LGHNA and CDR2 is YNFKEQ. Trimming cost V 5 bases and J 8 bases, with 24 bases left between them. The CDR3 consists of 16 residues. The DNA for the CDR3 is TGTGCCAGCAGCGGAGGGGTGAAAGGGAGGTTATCCGGCTACACCTTC. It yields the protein CASSGGVKGRLSGYTF.

The CDR3 protein is CASSQDGGPDTQYF. The CDR3 region has the DNA TGCGCCAGCAGCCAAGATGGGGGACCAGATACGCAGTATTTT. This chain joins TRBV4-3 and TRBJ2-3, with D perhaps assigned TRBD1 or TRBD2 (5 bases each). This CDR3 comprises 14 residues. Trimming left V 0 bases short and J 4 bases short, with 8 bases between. Germline values: CDR1 LGHNA, CDR2 YSLEER.

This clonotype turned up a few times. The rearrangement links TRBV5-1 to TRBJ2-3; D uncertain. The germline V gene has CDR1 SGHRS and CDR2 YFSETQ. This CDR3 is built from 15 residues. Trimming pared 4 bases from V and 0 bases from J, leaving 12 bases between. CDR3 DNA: TGCGCCAGCAGCGGTTTCCAAGACAGCACAGATACGCAGTATTTT. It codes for CASSGFQDSTDTQYF. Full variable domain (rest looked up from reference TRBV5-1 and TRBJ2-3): KAGVTQTPRYLIKTRGQQVTLSCSPISGHRSVSWYQQTPGQGLQFLFEYFSETQRNKGNFPGRFSGRQFSNSRSEMNVSTLELGDSALYLCASSGFQDSTDTQYFGPGTRLTVL.

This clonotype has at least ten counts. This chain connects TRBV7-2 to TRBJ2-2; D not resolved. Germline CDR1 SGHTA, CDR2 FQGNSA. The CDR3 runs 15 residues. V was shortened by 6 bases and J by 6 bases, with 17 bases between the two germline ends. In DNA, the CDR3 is TGTGCCAGCAGTCCCACCTTTATCCACCCCGGGGAGCTGTTTTTT. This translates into CASSPTFIHPGELFF.

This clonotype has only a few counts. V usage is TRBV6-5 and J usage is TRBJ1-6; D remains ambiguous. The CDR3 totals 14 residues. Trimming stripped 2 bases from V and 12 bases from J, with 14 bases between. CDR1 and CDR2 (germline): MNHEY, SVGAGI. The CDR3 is CASSYTGSPKPLHF. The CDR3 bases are TGTGCCAGCAGTTACACCGGTTCTCCCAAACCCCTCCACTTT.

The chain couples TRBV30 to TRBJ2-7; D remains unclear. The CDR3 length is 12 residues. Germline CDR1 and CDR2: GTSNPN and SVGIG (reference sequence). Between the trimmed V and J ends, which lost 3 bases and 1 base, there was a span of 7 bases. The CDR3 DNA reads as TGTGCCTGGAGCCCCATTTCCTACGAGCAGTACTTC. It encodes CAWSPISYEQYF.

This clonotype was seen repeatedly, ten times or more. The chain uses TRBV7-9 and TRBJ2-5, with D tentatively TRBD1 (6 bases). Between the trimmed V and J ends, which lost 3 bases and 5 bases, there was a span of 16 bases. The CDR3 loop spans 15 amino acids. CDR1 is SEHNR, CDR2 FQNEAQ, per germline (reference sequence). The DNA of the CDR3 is TGTGCCAGCAGCTTGTTACAGGGTCTGGGGGAGACCCAGTACTTC. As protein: CASSLLQGLGETQYF.